These 31 T cell receptor beta chains were sequenced from one sample in a study of T cells in Graves' hyperthyroidism and ophthalmopathy. RNA transcripts gave rise to amplified TCR beta CDR3 regions. HTBI primers were employed in a first-round RT-PCR of the TCR CDR3. TCRdb re-called the multiplex PCR reads with MiXCR, one entry per CDR3 protein. The table has fewer than 30,000 distinct CDR3 sequences, 49% seen once. The specimen was blood. These receptors were obtained from a woman aged 40 to 49 with Graves' hyperthyroidism that later progressed to Graves' ophthalmopathy.

As for this clonotype: The junction and the germline gene differ at one end; a read error may be behind it. The CDR3: CSAVNTLIAGAMGTGADKQYF. The CDR3, as DNA: TGCAGTGCTGTAAACACTTTAATAGCGGGAGCGATGGGGACGGGGGCAGATAAGCAGTATTTT. This chain joins TRBV20-1 and TRBJ2-3; 9 nucleotides match TRBD2. The CDR3 sequence is 21 residues long. Germline CDR1 reads DFQATT; CDR2 reads SNEGSKA (reference sequence).

In its sample, this clonotype ranks as medium-sized. The V and J genes are TRBV7-2 and TRBJ1-6; D remains ambiguous. Trimming took off 7 bases at V and 9 bases at J, with 13 bases between the two ends. In germline, CDR1 is SGHTA, CDR2 FQGNSA. This CDR3 contains 13 residues. CDR3 in amino acids: CASIKTSSSPLHF. The CDR3 DNA follows: TGTGCCAGCATCAAGACAAGTTCTTCACCCCTCCACTTT.

The chain carries TRBV20-1 and TRBJ2-3; a possible D gene is TRBD2 (5 bases). Trimming removed 3 bases from V and 2 bases from J, with 18 bases in between. CDR3 length equals 16 residues. Germline CDR1 DFQATT, CDR2 SNEGSKA (reference sequence). The CDR3 bases are TGCAGTGCTAGCCAAGACGGAGGTAGGGCCACAGATACGCAGTATTTT. Translation: CSASQDGGRATDTQYF.

This sequence joins TRBV2 and TRBJ2-7, with TRBD1 as a possible D gene (5 bases). The germline gives CDR1 SNHLY, CDR2 FYNNEI. The ends were cut back, 1 base at V and 5 bases at J, with 24 bases in the middle. The CDR3 length is 18 residues. The CDR3 nucleotides are TGTGCCAGCAGTGAAGGGTCGGCTGGGGCAGAATCATTCCACGAGCAGTACTTC. It codes for CASSEGSAGAESFHEQYF.

Many counts were recorded for this clonotype. This chain links TRBV19 with TRBJ1-2; D call uncertain. The CDR3 is 15 residues long. V gave up 6 bases and J gave up 4 bases, with 18 bases separating them. Germline-derived CDR1 and CDR2 are LNHDA and SQIVND (reference sequence). Written as DNA, the CDR3 is TGTGCCAGTAGGCCCCGAGAGGGCCGGACCTATGGCTACACCTTC. The encoded protein is CASRPREGRTYGYTF.

The rearrangement joins TRBV20-1 to TRBJ1-2; D possibly corresponds to TRBD1 (5 bases). CDR1 and CDR2 (germline): DFQATT, SNEGSKA (reference sequence). V lost 1 base and J 8 bases, leaving 11 bases between the germline ends. This CDR3 spans 12 amino acids. In DNA, the CDR3 is TGCAGTGCTAGAGGGGTGCAGGGAGGCTACACCTTC. This gives the protein CSARGVQGGYTF.

This clonotype was counted only a few times. The chain recombines TRBV24-1 with TRBJ2-1; perhaps TRBD2 as D (7 bases). This CDR3 comprises 17 residues. Trimming cost V 5 bases and J 0 bases, with 16 bases left between them. The germline V gene encodes CDR1 KGHDR and CDR2 SFDVKD. This CDR3 reads CATSVGGASSSYNEQFF. The CDR3 nucleotides are TGTGCCACCAGTGTGGGGGGGGCTTCGAGCTCCTACAATGAGCAGTTCTTC.

This clonotype was recorded at least ten times. The chain employs TRBV5-1 and TRBJ2-1; 14 bases agree with TRBD2. Germline values: CDR1 SGHRS, CDR2 YFSETQ. V trimming: 4 bases; J trimming: 5 bases; junction bases outside the gene matches: 2. The CDR3 runs 15 residues. CDR3 in amino acids: CASSPGLAGDNEQFF. DNA for the CDR3: TGCGCCAGCAGCCCGGGACTAGCGGGAGACAATGAGCAGTTCTTC.

The chain employs TRBV5-1 and TRBJ1-5, with D possibly matching TRBD1 (5 bases). Germline V CDR1 and CDR2: SGHRS, YFSETQ. This CDR3 region has 18 residues. The ends were cut back, 0 bases at V and 0 bases at J, with 16 bases in the middle. The CDR3 region is CASSLATVSTSSNQPQHF. The CDR3 DNA is TGCGCCAGCAGCTTGGCGACAGTATCCACCTCTAGCAATCAGCCCCAGCATTTT.

This clonotype was recorded at least ten times. The rearrangement joins TRBV27 to TRBJ1-2; perhaps TRBD1 as D (6 bases). V gave up 2 bases and J gave up 7 bases, with 8 bases separating them. Per the germline V gene, CDR1 is MNHEY and CDR2 is SMNVEV (reference sequence). The length of the CDR3 is 12 residues. CDR3 region: CASSLQGFGYTF. The CDR3 DNA sequence: TGTGCCAGCAGTTTACAGGGGTTTGGCTACACCTTC.

Comment on this clonotype: The junction departs from the called germline gene at one end, perhaps through a read error. V gene TRBV7-9 combines with J gene TRBJ1-1; 7 bases are shared with TRBD1. CDR1 and CDR2 from the germline V gene are SEHNR and FQNEAQ (reference sequence). The CDR3 spans 13 residues. The chain's CDR3 is CASSHGDRNEALF. Here the CDR3 DNA reads TGTGCCAGCAGCCATGGGGACAGAAATGAAGCTCTCTTT.

About this clonotype itself: No conserved phenylalanine or tryptophan is present at the end of the CDR3, so a read error is the likely explanation. The DNA is omitted, as the CDR3 cannot be located on it reliably, and the CDR3 follows TCRdb's listing. The chain recombines TRBV6-1 with TRBJ2-5. A total of 9 residues make up the CDR3, ends included. The germline gives CDR1 MNHNS, CDR2 SASEGT. The CDR3 spells CASSDTLDP.

This chain connects TRBV10-2 to TRBJ2-7; D remains ambiguous. Looked up from germline, CDR1 is WSHSY and CDR2 is SAAADI. There are 16 residues in the CDR3. Trimming pared 6 bases from V and 2 bases from J, leaving 20 bases between. CDR3 sequence: CASSRVIVSAPYEQYF. CDR3 nucleotides: TGCGCCAGCAGCCGAGTTATTGTATCGGCCCCCTACGAGCAGTACTTC.

This clonotype has at least ten counts. Mismatch with germline at one junction end may stem from a read error. CDR3 DNA: TGTGCCAACAGCTTCTTAGGTCGAGAGACCCAGTACTTC. It specifies CANSFLGRETQYF. The chain couples TRBV7-2 to TRBJ2-5; D remains unclear. CDR3 length: 13 residues. Germline V lookup: CDR1 SGHTA, CDR2 FQGNSA.

In its sample, this clonotype was seen a few times. This chain connects TRBV9 to TRBJ2-7; D is possibly TRBD2 (6 bases). Between the trimmed V and J ends, which lost 0 bases and 6 bases, there was a span of 10 bases. The CDR3 covers 13 residues. In germline, CDR1 is SGDLS, CDR2 YYNGEE. The CDR3 sequence is CASSVEVEGEQYF. CDR3 nucleotide sequence: TGTGCCAGCAGCGTAGAAGTGGAGGGCGAGCAGTACTTC.

This clonotype appeared a few times. V usage is TRBV25-1 and J usage is TRBJ2-1; 8 nucleotides align to TRBD1. The V gene end was trimmed by 3 bases and the J gene end by 8 bases; junction bases not matched to a gene: 0. The CDR3 is 12 residues long. Germline CDR1 and CDR2: MGHDK and SYGVNS. The CDR3 region is CASSETGDEQFF. The CDR3 region has the DNA TGTGCCAGCAGTGAGACAGGGGATGAGCAGTTCTTC.

The genes are TRBV19 and TRBJ2-1; no reliable D call. The V gene lost 7 bases and the J gene lost 0 bases, with 13 bases spanning the gap. The CDR3 spans 15 residues. Per the germline V gene, CDR1 is LNHDA and CDR2 is SQIVND (reference sequence). The CDR3 is CASNIGASSYNEQFF. In nucleotides, the CDR3 is TGTGCCAGTAATATTGGAGCGAGCTCCTACAATGAGCAGTTCTTC.

The chain employs TRBV6-6 and TRBJ2-3; 10 bases are a match to TRBD1. Trimming took 4 bases from V and 4 from J; bases not matched to a gene: 2. From germline, CDR1 is MNHNY and CDR2 SVGAGI (reference sequence). The CDR3 consists of 14 residues. Here the CDR3 reads CASSWTGGADTQYF. The CDR3 DNA reads TGTGCCAGCAGTTGGACAGGGGGAGCAGATACGCAGTATTTT.

This clonotype was recorded many times. CDR3 nucleotide sequence: TGTGCCAGCCCCCGAGTATCTAGCGGGGGCTACGAGCAGTACTTC. Its protein product is CASPRVSSGGYEQYF. The chain couples TRBV6-1 to TRBJ2-7, with 10 bases identical to TRBD2. CDR1 is MNHNS, CDR2 SASEGT, per germline. This CDR3 is built from 15 residues. The V segment lost 8 bases and the J segment 3 bases; nucleotides outside the gene matches: 10.

This clonotype was recorded at least ten times. The gene calls are TRBV6-6 and TRBJ2-3; D unresolved. Trimming left V 0 bases short and J 6 bases short, with 10 bases between. CDR1 is MNHNY and CDR2 is SVGAGI in the germline V gene (reference sequence). The CDR3 totals 14 residues. The CDR3 sequence is CASSYSEEADTQYF. For the CDR3, the DNA is TGTGCCAGCAGTTACTCCGAGGAAGCCGATACGCAGTATTTT.

The rearrangement joins TRBV20-1 to TRBJ2-7; no firm D call. The CDR3 extends over 14 amino acids. CDR1 and CDR2 (germline): DFQATT, SNEGSKA (reference sequence). CDR3 sequence reads: CSQRDLSFPYEQYF. The CDR3 DNA sequence: TGCAGCCAACGCGACTTATCGTTCCCCTACGAGCAGTACTTC.

V is TRBV15 and J is TRBJ2-7, with 10 bases identical to TRBD2. CDR1 and CDR2 (germline): LNHNV, YYDKDF (reference sequence). There are 22 residues in the CDR3. V trimming: 0 bases; J trimming: 5 bases; junction bases outside the gene matches: 25. The CDR3 loop is CATSREGGRGPARLAGLDEQYF. CDR3 coding DNA: TGTGCCACCAGCAGAGAGGGGGGTCGTGGTCCCGCCCGACTAGCGGGTCTAGACGAGCAGTACTTC.

This chain joins TRBV9 and TRBJ2-3; perhaps D is TRBD1 or TRBD2 (6 bases each). The V gene lost 5 bases and the J gene lost 1 base, with 11 bases spanning the gap. Germline V gives CDR1 SGDLS, CDR2 YYNGEE. CDR3 length equals 14 residues. The CDR3 DNA reads TGTGCCAGCAGTCCGGAGGGGGGCACAGATACGCAGTATTTT. Its translation: CASSPEGGTDTQYF.

This chain uses TRBV15 with TRBJ1-3; TRBD1 agrees at 8 bases. Germline V CDR1 and CDR2: LNHNV, YYDKDF (reference sequence). The V segment lost 1 base and the J segment 2 bases; nucleotides outside the gene matches: 4. The CDR3 length is 16 residues. CDR3 nucleotide sequence: TGTGCCACCAGCAGAGGCAGGGGGCAAGCTGGAAACACCATATATTTT. Translating gives CATSRGRGQAGNTIYF.

This chain links TRBV7-2 with TRBJ1-2, with 9 bases aligning to TRBD1. Germline CDR1 SGHTA, CDR2 FQGNSA. The CDR3 runs 16 residues. With V trimmed by 3 bases and J by 3 bases, 8 bases remained unmatched. This chain's CDR3 is CASSFTGTGLHYGYTF. In DNA, the CDR3 is TGTGCCAGCAGCTTCACCGGGACAGGGTTACACTATGGCTACACCTTC.

This clonotype showed up many times. A read error may explain this, as a much larger clone is one base away. V and J are TRBV6-5 and TRBJ2-5; D might be TRBD2 (6 bases). Germline V gene sequence: CDR1 MNHEY, CDR2 SVGAGI. CDR3 size: 14 residues. V gave up 4 bases and J gave up 7 bases, with 16 bases separating them. CDR3 amino acids: CASSFPGAVTTQYF. DNA for the CDR3: TGTGCCAGCAGTTTTCCGGGAGCCGTAACGACCCAGTACTTC.

The chain links TRBV24-1 to TRBJ2-1, with D unclear. This CDR3 is built from 14 residues. Trimming took 1 base from V and 4 from J, leaving 7 bases between them. Germline CDR1 reads KGHDR; CDR2 reads SFDVKD. The CDR3 sequence is CATSDFSGYNEQFF. The CDR3 nucleotides read TGTGCCACCAGTGATTTTTCCGGTTACAATGAGCAGTTCTTC.

In this sample, this clonotype turned up many times. The rearrangement uses TRBV19 and TRBJ2-1; 8 bases fit TRBD2. CDR1 and CDR2 from the germline V gene are LNHDA and SQIVND (reference sequence). The CDR3 totals 15 residues. Losses at the gene ends were 6 bases for V and 6 bases for J; bases not matched to a gene: 10. The CDR3 DNA reads as TGTGCCAGTAGCCACGGGGGGGAGACTTCCAATGAGCAGTTCTTC. Its protein product is CASSHGGETSNEQFF.

The rearrangement uses TRBV7-8 and TRBJ2-1; D is unclear. V gave up 5 bases and J gave up 7 bases, with 6 bases separating them. Germline V gene lookup returns CDR1 SGHVS and CDR2 FQNEAQ. The length of the CDR3 is 11 residues. The CDR3 protein is CASSILNEQFF. CDR3 DNA sequence: TGTGCCAGCAGCATATTAAATGAGCAGTTCTTC.

As for this clonotype: An end of the junction does not agree with germline; a read error may underlie this. The V gene is TRBV12-3 or TRBV12-4, the J gene TRBJ2-2; D possibly corresponds to TRBD2 (6 bases). This CDR3 has 15 amino acids. CDR3 loop: CASSQSSGNNDEQFF. CDR3 coding DNA: TGTGCCAGCAGTCAAAGTAGCGGAAACAACGATGAGCAGTTTTTT.

The chain employs TRBV20-1 and TRBJ2-5; TRBD2 aligns across 11 bases. Germline CDR1 is DFQATT and CDR2 is SNEGSKA (reference sequence). The CDR3 sequence is 16 residues long. With 3 bases clipped from V and 3 bases from J, the junction kept 9 bases outside the gene matches. CDR3 bases: TGCAGTGCTAGGGATATAGCGGGAGGGTGGGAAGAGACCCAGTACTTC. Translating it yields CSARDIAGGWEETQYF.